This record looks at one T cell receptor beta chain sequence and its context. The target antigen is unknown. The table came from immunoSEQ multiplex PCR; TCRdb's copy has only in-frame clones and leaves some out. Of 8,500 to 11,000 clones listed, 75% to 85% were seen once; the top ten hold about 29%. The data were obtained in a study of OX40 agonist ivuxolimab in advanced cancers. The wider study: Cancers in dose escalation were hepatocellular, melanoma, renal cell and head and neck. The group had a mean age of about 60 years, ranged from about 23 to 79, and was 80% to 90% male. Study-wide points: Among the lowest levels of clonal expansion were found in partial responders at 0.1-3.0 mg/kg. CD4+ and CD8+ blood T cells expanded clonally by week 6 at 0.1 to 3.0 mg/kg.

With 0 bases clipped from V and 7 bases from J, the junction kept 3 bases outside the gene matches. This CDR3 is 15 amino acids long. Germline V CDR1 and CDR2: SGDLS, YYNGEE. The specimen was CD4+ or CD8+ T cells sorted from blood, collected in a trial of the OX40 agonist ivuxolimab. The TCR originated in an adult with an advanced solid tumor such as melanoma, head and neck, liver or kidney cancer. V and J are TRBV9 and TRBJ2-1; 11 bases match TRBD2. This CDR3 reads CASSVGLAGGNEQFF. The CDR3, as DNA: TGTGCCAGCAGCGTAGGTCTAGCGGGAGGAAATGAGCAGTTCTTC.